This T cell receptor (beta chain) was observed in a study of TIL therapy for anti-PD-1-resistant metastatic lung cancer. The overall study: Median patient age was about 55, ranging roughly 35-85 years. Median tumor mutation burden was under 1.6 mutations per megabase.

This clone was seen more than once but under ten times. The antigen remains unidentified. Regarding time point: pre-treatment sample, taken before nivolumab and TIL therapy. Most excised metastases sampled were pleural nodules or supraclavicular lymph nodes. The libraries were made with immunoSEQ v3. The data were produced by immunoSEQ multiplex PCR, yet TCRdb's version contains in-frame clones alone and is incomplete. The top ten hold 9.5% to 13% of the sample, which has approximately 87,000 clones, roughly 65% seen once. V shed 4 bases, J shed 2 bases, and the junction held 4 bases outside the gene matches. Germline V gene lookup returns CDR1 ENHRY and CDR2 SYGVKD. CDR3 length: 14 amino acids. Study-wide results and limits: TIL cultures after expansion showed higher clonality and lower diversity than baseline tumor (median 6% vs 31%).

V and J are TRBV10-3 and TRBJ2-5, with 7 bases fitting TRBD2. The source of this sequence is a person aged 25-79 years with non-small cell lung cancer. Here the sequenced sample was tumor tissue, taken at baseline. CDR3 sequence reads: CAISGPGGQETQYF. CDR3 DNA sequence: TGTGCCATCAGTGGCCCCGGGGGGCAAGAGACCCAGTACTTC.